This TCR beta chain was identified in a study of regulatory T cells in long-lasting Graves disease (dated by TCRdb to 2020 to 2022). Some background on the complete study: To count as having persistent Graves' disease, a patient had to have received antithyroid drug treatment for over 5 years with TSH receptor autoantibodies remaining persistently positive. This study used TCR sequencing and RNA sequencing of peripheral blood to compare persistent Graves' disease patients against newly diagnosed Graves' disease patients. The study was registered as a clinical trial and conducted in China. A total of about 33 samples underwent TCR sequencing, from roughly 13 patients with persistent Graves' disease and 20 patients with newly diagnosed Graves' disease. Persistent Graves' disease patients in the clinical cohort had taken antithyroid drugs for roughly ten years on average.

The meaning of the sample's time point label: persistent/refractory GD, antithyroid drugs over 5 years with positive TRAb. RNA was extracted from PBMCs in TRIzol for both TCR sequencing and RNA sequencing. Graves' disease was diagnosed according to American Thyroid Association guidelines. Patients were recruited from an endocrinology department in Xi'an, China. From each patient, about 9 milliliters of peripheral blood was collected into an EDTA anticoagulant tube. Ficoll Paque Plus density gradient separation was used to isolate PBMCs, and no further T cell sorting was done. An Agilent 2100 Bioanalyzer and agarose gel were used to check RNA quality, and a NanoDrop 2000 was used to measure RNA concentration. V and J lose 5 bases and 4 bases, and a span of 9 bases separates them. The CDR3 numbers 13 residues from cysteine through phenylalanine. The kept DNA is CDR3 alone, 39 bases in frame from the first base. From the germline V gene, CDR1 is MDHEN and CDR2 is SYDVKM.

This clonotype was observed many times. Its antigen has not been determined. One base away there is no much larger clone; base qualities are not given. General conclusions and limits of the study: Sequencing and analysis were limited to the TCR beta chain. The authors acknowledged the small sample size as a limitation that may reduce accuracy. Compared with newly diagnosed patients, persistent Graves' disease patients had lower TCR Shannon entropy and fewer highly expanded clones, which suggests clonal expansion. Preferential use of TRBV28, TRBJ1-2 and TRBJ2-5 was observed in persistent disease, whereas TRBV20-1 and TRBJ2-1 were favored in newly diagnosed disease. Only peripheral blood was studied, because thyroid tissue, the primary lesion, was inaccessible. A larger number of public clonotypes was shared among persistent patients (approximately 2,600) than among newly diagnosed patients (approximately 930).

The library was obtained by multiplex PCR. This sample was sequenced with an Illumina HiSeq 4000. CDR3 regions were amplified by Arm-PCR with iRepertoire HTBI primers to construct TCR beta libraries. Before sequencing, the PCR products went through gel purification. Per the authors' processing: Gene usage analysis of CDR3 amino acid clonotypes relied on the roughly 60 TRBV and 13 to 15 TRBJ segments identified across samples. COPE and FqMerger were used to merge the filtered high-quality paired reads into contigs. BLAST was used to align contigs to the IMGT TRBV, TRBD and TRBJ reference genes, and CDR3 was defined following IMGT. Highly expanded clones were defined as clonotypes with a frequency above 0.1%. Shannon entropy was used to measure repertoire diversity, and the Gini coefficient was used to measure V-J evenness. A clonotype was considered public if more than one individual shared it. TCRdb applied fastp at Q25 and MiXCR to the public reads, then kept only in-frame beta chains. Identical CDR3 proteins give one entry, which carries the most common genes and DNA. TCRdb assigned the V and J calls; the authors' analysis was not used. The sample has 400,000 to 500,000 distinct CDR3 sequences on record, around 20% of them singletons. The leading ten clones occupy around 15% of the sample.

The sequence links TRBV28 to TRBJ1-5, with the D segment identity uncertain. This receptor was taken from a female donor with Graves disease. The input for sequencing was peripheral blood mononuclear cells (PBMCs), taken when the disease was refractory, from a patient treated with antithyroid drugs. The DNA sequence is TGTGCCAGCAGTCCCCGGGGAAATCAGCCCCAGCATTTT. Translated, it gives CASSPRGNQPQHF.